This T cell receptor (beta chain) was identified during a study of blood T cells in healthy people across ages. Study results and caveats: Diversity of TCR beta correlated strongly with naive T cell percentage.

The CDR3 is 14 amino acids. V lost 3 bases to trimming and J lost 10 bases, with 15 bases between them. From germline, CDR1 is SNHLY and CDR2 FYNNEI. A second PCR, run for about 6 to 11 cycles, used a sample-barcoded 5' primer plus a J-beta primer mix. TCRdb redid the calling of the 5' RACE reads with MiXCR, one entry per CDR3 protein. The repertoire includes roughly 1.6 million distinct CDR3 sequences, roughly a third of them detected once, and about 11% sits in the top ten. Points on this clonotype: The antigen remains undetermined.

The sample consisted of blood. This TCR was recovered from a woman in her twenties or thirties in good health. This chain uses TRBV2 with TRBJ1-4; no clear D. The CDR3 here is CASSDRISVGKLFF. CDR3 DNA sequence: TGTGCCAGCAGTGACAGGATCTCAGTGGGAAAACTGTTTTTT.